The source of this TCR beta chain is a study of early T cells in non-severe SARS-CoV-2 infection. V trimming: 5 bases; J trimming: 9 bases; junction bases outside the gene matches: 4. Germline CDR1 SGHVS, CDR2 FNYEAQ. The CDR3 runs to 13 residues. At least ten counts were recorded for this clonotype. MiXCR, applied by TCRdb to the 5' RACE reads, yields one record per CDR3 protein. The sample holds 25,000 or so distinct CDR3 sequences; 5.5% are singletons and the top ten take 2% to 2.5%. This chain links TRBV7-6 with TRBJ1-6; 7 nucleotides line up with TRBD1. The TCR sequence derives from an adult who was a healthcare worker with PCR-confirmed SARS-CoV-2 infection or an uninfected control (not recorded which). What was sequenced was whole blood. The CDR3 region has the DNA TGTGCCAGCAGCAGGGACAGAGGTTCACCCCTCCACTTT. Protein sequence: CASSRDRGSPLHF.